The clone carrying this T cell receptor (beta chain) occurred many times. What it binds is not known. TCRdb reprocessed the reads with MiXCR, giving one entry per CDR3 protein. The table has some 100,000 distinct CDR3 sequences, about 30% seen once; the top ten hold approximately 78%. The trim removed 3 bases at V and 6 bases at J, leaving 13 bases unmatched. The CDR3 length is 15 residues. CDR1 and CDR2 (germline): GTSNPN, SVGIG (reference sequence). This record belongs to a study of T cell repertoires in cytomegalovirus infection. About the study: CMV epitopes used comprised recently identified HLA-C-restricted ones and well-studied HLA-B-restricted ones. Based on public TCR beta signatures, there were indications of CMV infection and of a matching HLA type.

Study conclusions and caveats: Cumulative frequency of public TCR beta families picked out carriers of CMV plus the relevant HLA. Dominating the ex vivo response were HLA-C-restricted CMV-specific TCR beta clonotypes.

The source was CD8+ T cells from cultured PBMCs, collected from culture after CMV antigen stimulation. This clonotype was obtained from a human donor in good health (CMV status not recorded). Some clones in this sample may be carry-over from other donors' samples. The J gene is TRBJ2-7, the V gene TRBV30, with 8 bases identical to TRBD1. The CDR3 nucleotides read TGTGCCTGGAGCCACCTCCGGGACAGGTCCCCCGAGCAGTACTTC. Translating gives CAWSHLRDRSPEQYF.